This TCR beta chain was obtained from a study of blood T cell repertoires in COVID-19. Study-wide context: Samples came from the United States, Italy and Spain, spanning acute and convalescent COVID-19.

The table came from immunoSEQ multiplex PCR; TCRdb's copy has only in-frame clones and leaves some out. In the table there are roughly 290,000 clones, around 82% of which are singletons. The V and J ends lost 4 bases and 1 base respectively, with 17 bases between them. CDR1 is SGHNT and CDR2 is YYREEE in the germline V gene (reference sequence). The CDR3 length is 16 residues. This TCR was sampled from a person aged 65 to 79 with COVID-19, enrolled during active disease. The chain links TRBV5-4 to TRBJ1-1, with D maybe TRBD1 (5 bases). The sample consisted of peripheral blood. This chain's CDR3 is CASSPGGRGPNTEAFF. The CDR3 nucleotides read TGTGCCAGCAGCCCGGGTGGGAGGGGCCCGAACACTGAAGCTTTCTTT.